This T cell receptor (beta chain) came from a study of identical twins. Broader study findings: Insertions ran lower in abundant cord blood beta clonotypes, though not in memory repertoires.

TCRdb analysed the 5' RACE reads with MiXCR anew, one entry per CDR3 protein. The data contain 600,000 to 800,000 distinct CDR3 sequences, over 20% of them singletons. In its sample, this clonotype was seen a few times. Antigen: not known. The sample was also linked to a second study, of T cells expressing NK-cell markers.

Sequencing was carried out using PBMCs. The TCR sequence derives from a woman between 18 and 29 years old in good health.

CDR3 in amino acids: CASSLARTSGRGHEQFF. Here the CDR3 DNA reads TGTGCCAGCAGCTTAGCGCGGACTAGCGGGAGAGGGCATGAGCAGTTCTTC. The chain is built from TRBV7-2 and TRBJ2-1; 13 bases map to TRBD2. V was pared by 0 bases and J by 8 bases, with 7 bases of the junction left unmatched. Per germline, CDR1 SGHTA and CDR2 FQGNSA. The CDR3 is 17 residues long.